Listed below are T cell receptor beta chains from one sample, sequenced in a study of CD8 T cells in ankylosing spondylitis. One entry per CDR3 protein, called by TCRdb with MiXCR from the 5' RACE reads. Here the sample spans about 320,000 distinct CDR3 sequences, more than 9% being singletons. Sequencing was performed on blood, either unsorted or a sorted T cell fraction (not recorded which). These receptors came from a female donor with ankylosing spondylitis or in good health (not recorded which). The CDR3 runs from the conserved cysteine through the conserved F or W. The order of the fields is D gene, V gene, J gene, clone size, CDR3 protein, CDR3 DNA. The D gene is left open where the match is weak. For some rows the clone size is stated as once, few or many, or as a class when expanded; others skip it.

D: -; V: TRBV6-1; J: TRBJ1-5; size: many; CDR3: CASARGGLYNQPQHF; DNA: TGTGCCAGCGCGAGGGGGGGGCTCTACAATCAGCCCCAGCATTTT
D: -; V: TRBV5-1; J: TRBJ1-6; size: many; CDR3: CASSPGTRDGTLHF; DNA: TGCGCCAGCAGCCCCGGGACGAGAGACGGAACCCTCCACTTT
D: TRBD2; V: TRBV7-8; J: TRBJ2-1; size: many; CDR3: CASRNGTSGYNEQFF; DNA: TGTGCCAGCAGGAACGGGACTAGCGGCTACAATGAGCAGTTCTTC
D: -; V: TRBV10-3; J: TRBJ1-4; size: many; CDR3: CAISEVQSTEKLFF; DNA: TGTGCCATCAGTGAGGTTCAGAGTACTGAAAAACTGTTTTTT
D: -; V: TRBV20-1; J: TRBJ1-1; size: many; CDR3: CSAMNALGTEAFF; DNA: TGCAGTGCTATGAACGCCTTGGGGACTGAAGCTTTCTTT
D: -; V: TRBV7-2; J: TRBJ2-3; size: -; CDR3: CASSLGVYNTQYF; DNA: TGTGCCAGCAGCTTAGGGGTCTACAATACGCAGTATTTT
D: TRBD1; V: TRBV5-1; J: TRBJ1-1; size: many; CDR3: CASHRTGGTEAFF; DNA: TGCGCCAGCCACCGCACAGGGGGCACTGAAGCTTTCTTT
D: TRBD1; V: TRBV7-9; J: TRBJ1-2; size: -; CDR3: CAGSPDGTGYGYTF; DNA: TGTGCCGGCAGCCCGGATGGGACAGGCTATGGCTACACCTTC
D: -; V: TRBV6-5; J: TRBJ2-1; size: -; CDR3: CASSYSTQRAYNEQFF; DNA: TGTGCCAGCAGTTACTCGACCCAGCGGGCCTACAATGAGCAGTTCTTC
D: -; V: TRBV20-1; J: TRBJ1-5; size: few; CDR3: CSARVGSNQPQHF; DNA: TGCAGTGCTAGAGTGGGTAGCAATCAGCCCCAGCATTTT
D: -; V: TRBV10-3; J: TRBJ1-5; size: -; CDR3: CAIGTQSNQPQHF; DNA: TGTGCCATCGGGACCCAAAGCAATCAGCCCCAGCATTTT
D: -; V: TRBV7-2; J: TRBJ2-1; size: -; CDR3: CASSLGSSLLGEQFF; DNA: TGTGCCAGCAGCTTAGGGTCGTCCCTGCTCGGTGAGCAGTTCTTC
D: TRBD1; V: TRBV28; J: TRBJ1-5; size: many; CDR3: CASRQGASQPQHF; DNA: TGTGCCAGCCGACAGGGGGCAAGCCAGCCCCAGCATTTT
D: -; V: TRBV6-5; J: TRBJ2-5; size: many; CDR3: CASRQGWETQYF; DNA: TGTGCCAGCAGACAGGGTTGGGAGACCCAGTACTTC
D: TRBD2; V: TRBV20-1; J: TRBJ2-5; size: -; CDR3: CSARDPVRSISSGQETQYF; DNA: TGCAGTGCTAGAGACCCAGTACGAAGCATCTCTAGCGGGCAAGAGACCCAGTACTTC
D: -; V: TRBV5-6; J: TRBJ2-5; size: -; CDR3: CASSLGEKGIGETQYF; DNA: TGTGCCAGCAGCTTGGGCGAGAAGGGGATAGGAGAGACCCAGTACTTC
D: TRBD2; V: TRBV25-1; J: TRBJ2-7; size: many; CDR3: CASRYSGSYEQYF; DNA: TGTGCCAGCAGATACAGCGGGAGTTACGAGCAGTACTTC
D: TRBD1; V: TRBV5-1; J: TRBJ2-7; size: -; CDR3: CASSSPGQRSYEQYF; DNA: TGCGCCAGCAGCTCCCCGGGACAGCGCTCCTACGAGCAGTACTTC
D: -; V: TRBV10-3; J: TRBJ2-1; size: many; CDR3: CAISSGLDRNEQFF; DNA: TGTGCCATCAGTAGCGGGTTGGATAGGAATGAGCAGTTCTTC
D: -; V: TRBV11-2; J: TRBJ2-1; size: -; CDR3: CASSLPGWGLRNEQFF; DNA: TGTGCCAGCAGCTTGCCTGGCTGGGGATTGAGGAATGAGCAGTTCTTC
D: -; V: TRBV7-6; J: TRBJ1-3; size: -; CDR3: CASSTHPGNTIYF; DNA: TGTGCCAGCAGCACCCATCCTGGAAACACCATATATTTT
D: -; V: TRBV5-4; J: TRBJ1-5; size: few; CDR3: CASSMDSNQPQHF; DNA: TGTGCCAGCAGCATGGACAGCAATCAGCCCCAGCATTTT
D: TRBD2; V: TRBV4-3; J: TRBJ2-2; size: -; CDR3: CASSQDPGTRAGELFF; DNA: TGCGCCAGCAGCCAAGACCCCGGGACTAGGGCCGGGGAGCTGTTTTTT
D: TRBD1; V: TRBV29-1; J: TRBJ1-2; size: few; CDR3: CSVTDRPGYGYTF; DNA: TGCAGCGTTACGGACAGGCCGGGCTATGGCTACACCTTC
D: TRBD2; V: TRBV20-1; J: TRBJ2-3; size: many; CDR3: CSAAQGGTSEYF; DNA: TGCAGTGCTGCGCAAGGGGGGACTAGCGAATATTTT
D: -; V: TRBV28; J: TRBJ2-7; size: many; CDR3: CASSLSRGAGDWEQYF; DNA: TGTGCCAGCAGTTTATCGCGCGGAGCGGGTGACTGGGAGCAGTACTTC
D: -; V: TRBV16; J: TRBJ2-7; size: -; CDR3: CASSQSRGYEQYF; DNA: TGTGCCAGCAGCCAATCACGAGGCTACGAGCAGTACTTC
D: TRBD1; V: TRBV20-1; J: TRBJ2-3; size: few; CDR3: CSARLQGGTDTQYF; DNA: TGCAGTGCTAGGCTCCAGGGGGGCACAGATACGCAGTATTTT
D: -; V: TRBV5-1; J: TRBJ1-2; size: many; CDR3: CASSSFGDGYTF; DNA: TGCGCCAGCAGCTCATTCGGGGATGGCTACACCTTC
D: -; V: TRBV5-1; J: TRBJ1-4; size: few; CDR3: CASRVSGKSNEKLFF; DNA: TGCGCCAGCAGGGTTTCAGGGAAATCTAATGAAAAACTGTTTTTT
D: -; V: TRBV12-3/TRBV12-4; J: TRBJ2-7; size: -; CDR3: CASTLSSYEQYF; DNA: TGTGCCAGCACCCTAAGTTCCTACGAGCAGTACTTC
D: -; V: TRBV6-5; J: TRBJ1-1; size: -; CDR3: CASSSLEGFTEAFF; DNA: TGTGCCAGCAGTTCCCTGGAGGGCTTCACTGAAGCTTTCTTT
D: TRBD2; V: TRBV12-3/TRBV12-4; J: TRBJ2-1; size: few; CDR3: CASSRLAGVNEQFF; DNA: TGTGCCAGCAGCCGACTAGCGGGAGTCAATGAGCAGTTCTTC
D: -; V: TRBV28; J: TRBJ1-5; size: many; CDR3: CASSSWTVISNQPQHF; DNA: TGTGCCAGCAGTTCCTGGACAGTCATTAGCAATCAGCCCCAGCATTTT
D: TRBD1; V: TRBV19; J: TRBJ2-2; size: few; CDR3: CASSLWGQANTGELFF; DNA: TGTGCCAGTAGTCTCTGGGGACAGGCGAACACCGGGGAGCTGTTTTTT
D: -; V: TRBV12-3/TRBV12-4; J: TRBJ2-5; size: -; CDR3: CASSQLISGGETQYF; DNA: TGTGCCAGCAGCCAATTGATTAGCGGTGGAGAGACCCAGTACTTC
D: -; V: TRBV20-1; J: TRBJ2-1; size: many; CDR3: CSAQSPYQSAEQFF; DNA: TGCAGTGCCCAGAGCCCCTACCAGTCGGCTGAGCAGTTCTTC
D: TRBD2; V: TRBV7-8; J: TRBJ2-5; size: few; CDR3: CASSFRSGGPETQYF; DNA: TGTGCCAGCAGCTTTAGGAGCGGGGGCCCGGAGACCCAGTACTTC
D: -; V: TRBV5-1; J: TRBJ2-2; size: many; CDR3: CASSLFAENTGELFF; DNA: TGCGCCAGCAGCTTGTTTGCCGAGAACACCGGGGAGCTGTTTTTT
D: -; V: TRBV5-1; J: TRBJ2-6; size: many; CDR3: CASSRWAFSSGANVLTF; DNA: TGCGCCAGCAGCCGATGGGCTTTCAGCTCTGGGGCCAACGTCCTGACTTTC